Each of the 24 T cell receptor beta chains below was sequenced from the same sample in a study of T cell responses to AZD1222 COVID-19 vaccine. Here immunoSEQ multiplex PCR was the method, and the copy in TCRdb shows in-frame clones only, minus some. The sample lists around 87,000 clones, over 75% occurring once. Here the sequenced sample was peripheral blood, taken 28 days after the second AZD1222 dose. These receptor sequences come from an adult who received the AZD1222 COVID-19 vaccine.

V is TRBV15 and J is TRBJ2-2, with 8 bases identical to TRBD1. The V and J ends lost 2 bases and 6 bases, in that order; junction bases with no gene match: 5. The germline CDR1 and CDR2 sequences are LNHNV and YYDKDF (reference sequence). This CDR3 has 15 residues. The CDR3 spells CATSRPTGDPGELFF. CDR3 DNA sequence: TGTGCCACCAGCAGACCGACAGGGGATCCCGGGGAGCTGTTTTTT. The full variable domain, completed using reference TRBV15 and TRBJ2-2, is DAMVIQNPRYQVTQFGKPVTLSCSQTLNHNVMYWYQQKSSQAPKLLFHYYDKDFNNEADTPDNFQSRRPNTSFCFLDIRSPGLGDTAMYLCATSRPTGDPGELFFGEGSRLTVL.

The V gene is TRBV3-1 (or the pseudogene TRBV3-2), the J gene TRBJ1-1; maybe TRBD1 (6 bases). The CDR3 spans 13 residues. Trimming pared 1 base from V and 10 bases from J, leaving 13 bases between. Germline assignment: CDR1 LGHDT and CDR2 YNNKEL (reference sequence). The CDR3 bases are TGTGCCAGCAGCCAAGGGGGGCCGTGGGGAGCTTTCTTT. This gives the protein CASSQGGPWGAFF.

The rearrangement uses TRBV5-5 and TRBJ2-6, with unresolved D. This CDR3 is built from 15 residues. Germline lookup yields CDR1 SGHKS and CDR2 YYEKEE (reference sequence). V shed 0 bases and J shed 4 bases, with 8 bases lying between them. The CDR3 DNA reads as TGTGCCAGCAGCTTGGACAGCTCCGGGGCCAACGTCCTGACTTTC. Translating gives CASSLDSSGANVLTF.

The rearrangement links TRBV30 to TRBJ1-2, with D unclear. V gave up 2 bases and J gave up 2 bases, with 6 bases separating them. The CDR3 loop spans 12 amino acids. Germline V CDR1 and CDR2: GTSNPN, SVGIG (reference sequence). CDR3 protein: CAWSPGNYGYTF. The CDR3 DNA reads TGTGCCTGGAGTCCGGGGAACTATGGCTACACCTTC.

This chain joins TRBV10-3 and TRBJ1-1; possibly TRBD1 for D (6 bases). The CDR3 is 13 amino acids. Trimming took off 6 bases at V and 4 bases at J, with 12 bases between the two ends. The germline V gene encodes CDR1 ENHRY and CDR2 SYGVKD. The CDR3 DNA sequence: TGTGCCATCAGAAATACAGGGTCCACTGAAGCTTTCTTT. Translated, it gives CAIRNTGSTEAFF.

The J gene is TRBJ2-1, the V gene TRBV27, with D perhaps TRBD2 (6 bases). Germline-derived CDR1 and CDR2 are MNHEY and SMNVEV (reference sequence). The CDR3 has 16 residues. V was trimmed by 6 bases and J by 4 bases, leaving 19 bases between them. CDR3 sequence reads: CASRRITSLEYNEQFF. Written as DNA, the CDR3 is TGTGCCAGCAGAAGAATTACTAGCCTGGAGTACAATGAGCAGTTCTTC.

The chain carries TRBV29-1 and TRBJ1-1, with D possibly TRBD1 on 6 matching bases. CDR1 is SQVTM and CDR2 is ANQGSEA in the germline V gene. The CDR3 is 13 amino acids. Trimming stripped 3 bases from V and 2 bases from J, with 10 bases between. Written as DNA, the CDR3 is TGCAGCGTTGAGGACAGCACCAACACTGAAGCTTTCTTT. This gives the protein CSVEDSTNTEAFF. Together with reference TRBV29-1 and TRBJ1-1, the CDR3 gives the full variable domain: SAVISQKPSRDICQRGTSLTIQCQVDSQVTMMFWYRQQPGQSLTLIATANQGSEATYESGFVIDKFPISRPNLTFSTLTVSNMSPEDSSIYLCSVEDSTNTEAFFGQGTRLTVV.

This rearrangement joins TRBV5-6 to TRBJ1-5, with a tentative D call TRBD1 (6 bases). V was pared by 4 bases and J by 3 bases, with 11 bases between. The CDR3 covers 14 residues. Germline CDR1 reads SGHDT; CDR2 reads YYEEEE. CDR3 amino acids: CASSDGQLNQPQHF. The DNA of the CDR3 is TGTGCCAGCAGCGACGGACAGCTCAATCAGCCCCAGCATTTT.

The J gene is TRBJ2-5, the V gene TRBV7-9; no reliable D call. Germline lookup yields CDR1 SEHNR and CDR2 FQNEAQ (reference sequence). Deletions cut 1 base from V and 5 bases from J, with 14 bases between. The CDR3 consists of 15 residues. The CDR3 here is CASSLGVAVGETQYF. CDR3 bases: TGTGCCAGCAGCTTAGGGGTCGCGGTGGGTGAGACCCAGTACTTC.

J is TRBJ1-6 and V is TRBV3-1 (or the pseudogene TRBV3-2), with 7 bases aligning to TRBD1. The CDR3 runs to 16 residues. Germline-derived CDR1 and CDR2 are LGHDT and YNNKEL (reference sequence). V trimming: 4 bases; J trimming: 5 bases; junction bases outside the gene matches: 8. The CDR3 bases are TGTGCCAGCAGCCTCTGGACAGGATCGGATAATTCACCCCTCCACTTT. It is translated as CASSLWTGSDNSPLHF.

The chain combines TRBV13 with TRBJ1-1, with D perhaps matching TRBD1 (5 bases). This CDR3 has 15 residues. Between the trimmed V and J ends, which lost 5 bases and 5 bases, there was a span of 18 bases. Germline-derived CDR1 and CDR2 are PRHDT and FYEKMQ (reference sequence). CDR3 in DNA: TGTGCCAGCAGCACCCAGGACACTCCGGGGACTGAAGCTTTCTTT. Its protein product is CASSTQDTPGTEAFF.

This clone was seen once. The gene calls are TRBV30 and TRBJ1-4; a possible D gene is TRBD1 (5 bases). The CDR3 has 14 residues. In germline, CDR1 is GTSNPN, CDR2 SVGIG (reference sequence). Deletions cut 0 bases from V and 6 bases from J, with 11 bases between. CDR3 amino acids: CAWSVGGKHEKLFF. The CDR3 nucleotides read TGTGCCTGGAGTGTGGGGGGGAAGCATGAAAAACTGTTTTTT.

CDR3: CASSPGLAGQETQYF. The CDR3 DNA sequence: TGTGCCAGCAGCCCGGGACTAGCGGGACAAGAGACCCAGTACTTC. The chain combines TRBV11-1 with TRBJ2-5; 13 bases align to TRBD2. Unmatched junction bases numbered 2, after V lost 5 bases and J lost 2 bases. This CDR3 comprises 15 residues. The germline gives CDR1 SGHAT, CDR2 FQDESV (reference sequence).

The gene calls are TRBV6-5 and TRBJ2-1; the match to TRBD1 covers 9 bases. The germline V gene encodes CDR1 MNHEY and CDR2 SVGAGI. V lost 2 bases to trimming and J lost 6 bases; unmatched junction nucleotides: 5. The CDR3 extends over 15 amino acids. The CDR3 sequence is CASSYGTGLRNEQFF. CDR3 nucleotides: TGTGCCAGCAGTTACGGGACAGGGTTGCGCAATGAGCAGTTCTTC.

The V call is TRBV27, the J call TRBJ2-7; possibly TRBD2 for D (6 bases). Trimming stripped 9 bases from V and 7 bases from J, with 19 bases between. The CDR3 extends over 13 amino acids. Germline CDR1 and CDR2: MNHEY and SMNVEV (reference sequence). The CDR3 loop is CASRTNLQLEQYF. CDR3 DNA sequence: TGTGCCAGTCGGACTAATCTGCAGTTGGAGCAGTACTTC.

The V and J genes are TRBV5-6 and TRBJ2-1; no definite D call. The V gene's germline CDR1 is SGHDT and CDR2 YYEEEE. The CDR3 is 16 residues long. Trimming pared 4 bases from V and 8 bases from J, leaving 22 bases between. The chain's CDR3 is CASSQDVALEDDEQFF. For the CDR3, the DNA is TGTGCCAGCAGCCAGGATGTAGCCCTAGAGGACGATGAGCAGTTCTTC.

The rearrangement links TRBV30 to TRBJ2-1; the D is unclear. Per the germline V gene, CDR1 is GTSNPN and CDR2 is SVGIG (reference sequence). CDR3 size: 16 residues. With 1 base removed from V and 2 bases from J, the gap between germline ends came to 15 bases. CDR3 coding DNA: TGTGCCTGGAGTGGACCGGACCTAGGCGCCTACAATGAGCAGTTCTTC. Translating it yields CAWSGPDLGAYNEQFF.

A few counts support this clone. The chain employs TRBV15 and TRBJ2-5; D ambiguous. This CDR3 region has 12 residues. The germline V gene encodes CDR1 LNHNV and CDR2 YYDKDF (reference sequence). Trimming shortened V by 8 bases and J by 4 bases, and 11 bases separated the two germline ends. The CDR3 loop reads CATGFRIETQYF. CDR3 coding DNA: TGTGCCACCGGATTCCGGATAGAGACCCAGTACTTC.

The CDR3 is CASKGGTSGNTIYF. The CDR3 DNA is TGTGCCAGCAAGGGGGGAACCTCTGGAAACACCATATATTTT. The chain uses TRBV2 and TRBJ1-3, with D maybe TRBD1 (6 bases). The CDR3 has 14 amino acids. CDR1 is SNHLY, CDR2 FYNNEI, per germline. The germline V and J ends were trimmed by 7 bases and 0 bases, with 10 bases remaining between them.

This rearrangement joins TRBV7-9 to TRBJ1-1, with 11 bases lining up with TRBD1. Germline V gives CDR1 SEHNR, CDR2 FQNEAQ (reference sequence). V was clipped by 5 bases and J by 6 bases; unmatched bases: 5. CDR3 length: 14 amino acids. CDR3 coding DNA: TGTGCCAGCAGCACCAGGACAGGGGGCGCTGAAGCTTTCTTT. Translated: CASSTRTGGAEAFF. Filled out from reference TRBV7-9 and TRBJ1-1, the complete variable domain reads DTGVSQNPRHKITKRGQNVTFRCDPISEHNRLYWYRQTLGQGPEFLTYFQNEAQLEKSRLLSDRFSAERPKGSFSTLEIQRTEQGDSAMYLCASSTRTGGAEAFFGQGTRLTVV.

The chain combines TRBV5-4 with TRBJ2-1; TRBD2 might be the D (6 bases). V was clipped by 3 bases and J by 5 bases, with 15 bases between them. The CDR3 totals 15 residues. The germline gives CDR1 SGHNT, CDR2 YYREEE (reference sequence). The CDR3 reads CASSSSGGTHNEQFF. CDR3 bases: TGTGCCAGCAGCTCTTCCGGGGGAACCCACAATGAGCAGTTCTTC.

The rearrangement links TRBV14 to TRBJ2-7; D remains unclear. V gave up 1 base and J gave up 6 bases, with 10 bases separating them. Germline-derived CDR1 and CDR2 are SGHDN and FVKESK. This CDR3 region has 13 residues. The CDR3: CASSQGIGREQYF. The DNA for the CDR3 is TGTGCCAGCAGCCAAGGGATAGGGCGCGAGCAGTACTTC. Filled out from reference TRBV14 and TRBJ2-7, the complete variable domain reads EAGVTQFPSHSVIEKGQTVTLRCDPISGHDNLYWYRRVMGKEIKFLLHFVKESKQDESGMPNNRFLAERTGGTYSTLKVQPAELEDSGVYFCASSQGIGREQYFGPGTRLTVT.

In nucleotides, the CDR3 is TGTGCCAGCAGTTACGAGGGGCGCACTGAAGCTTTCTTT. Its protein product is CASSYEGRTEAFF. The genes are TRBV6-5 and TRBJ1-1; D perhaps matches TRBD1 (5 bases). Germline V gene data show CDR1 as MNHEY and CDR2 as SVGAGI. CDR3 size: 13 residues. Trimming shortened V by 2 bases and J by 4 bases, and 8 bases separated the two germline ends.

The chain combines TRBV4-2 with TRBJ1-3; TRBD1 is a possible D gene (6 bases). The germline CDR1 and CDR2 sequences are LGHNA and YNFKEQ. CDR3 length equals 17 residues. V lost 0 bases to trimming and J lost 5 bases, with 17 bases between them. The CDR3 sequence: CASSQDGGLDIRNTIYF. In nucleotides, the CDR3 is TGTGCCAGCAGCCAAGATGGGGGGCTTGACATTCGAAACACCATATATTTT.